The rows below give T cell receptor beta chains drawn from one sample of a study of blood T cell repertoires in COVID-19. The protocol was immunoSEQ multiplex PCR, while the TCRdb copy is restricted to in-frame clones and leaves out a portion. The sample lists about 170,000 clones, about 80% occurring once. The sample comprised peripheral blood. All receptors derive from a woman older than 75 with acute or convalescent COVID-19. CDR3s leave out the opening cysteine and the closing phenylalanine or tryptophan.

v_call	j_call	cdr3_aa
TRBV11-2	TRBJ1-4	ASSLRGGTATNEKLF
TRBV5-1	TRBJ2-2	ASSLSENTGELF
TRBV5-4	TRBJ1-6	ASSPNPGTGDSPLH
TRBV5-1	TRBJ2-3	ASAAGDRVPDTQY
TRBV15	TRBJ1-3	ATSRDNPESNTIY
TRBV7-9	TRBJ2-5	ASSPRAGWETQY
TRBV7-2	TRBJ2-1	ASIQGERGGEQF
TRBV6-1	TRBJ1-1	ASSVAGTDNTEAF
TRBV19	TRBJ2-3	ASSETGWSTDTQY
TRBV7-2	TRBJ2-1	ASSLAGRNEQF
TRBV30	TRBJ2-3	AWSVKGGADTQY